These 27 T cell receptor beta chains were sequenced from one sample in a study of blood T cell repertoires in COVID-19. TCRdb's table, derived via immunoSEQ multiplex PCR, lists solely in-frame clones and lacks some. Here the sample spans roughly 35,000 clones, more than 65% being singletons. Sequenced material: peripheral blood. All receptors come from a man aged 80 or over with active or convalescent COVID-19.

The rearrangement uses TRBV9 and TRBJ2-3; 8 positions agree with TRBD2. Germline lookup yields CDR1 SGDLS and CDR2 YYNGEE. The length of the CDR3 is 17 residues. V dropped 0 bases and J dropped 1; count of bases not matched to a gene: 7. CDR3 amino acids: CASSVGAAGEGTDTQYF. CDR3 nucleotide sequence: TGTGCCAGCAGCGTAGGAGCAGCGGGAGAGGGCACAGATACGCAGTATTTT.

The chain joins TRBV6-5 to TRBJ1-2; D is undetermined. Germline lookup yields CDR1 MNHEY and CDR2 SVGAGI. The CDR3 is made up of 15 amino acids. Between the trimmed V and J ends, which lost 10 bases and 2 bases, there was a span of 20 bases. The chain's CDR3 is CATLSGRGLNYGYTF. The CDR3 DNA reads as TGTGCCACGCTTTCGGGTCGGGGATTGAACTATGGCTACACCTTC.

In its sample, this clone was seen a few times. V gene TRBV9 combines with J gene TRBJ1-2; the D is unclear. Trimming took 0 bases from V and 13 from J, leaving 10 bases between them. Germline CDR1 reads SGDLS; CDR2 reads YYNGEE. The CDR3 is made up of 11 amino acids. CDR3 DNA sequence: TGTGCCAGCAGCGTAGGACTGAATCCCACCTTC. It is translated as CASSVGLNPTF.

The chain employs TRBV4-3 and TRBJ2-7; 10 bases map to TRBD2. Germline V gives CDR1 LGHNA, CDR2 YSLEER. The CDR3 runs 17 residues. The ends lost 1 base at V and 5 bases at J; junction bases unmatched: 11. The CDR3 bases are TGCGCCAGCAGCCAAGTCCTCTTTCCTAGCGGGAGCCACGAGCAGTACTTC. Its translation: CASSQVLFPSGSHEQYF.

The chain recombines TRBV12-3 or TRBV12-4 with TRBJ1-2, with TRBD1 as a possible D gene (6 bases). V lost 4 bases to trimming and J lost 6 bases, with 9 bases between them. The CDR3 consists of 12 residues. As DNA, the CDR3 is TGTGCCAGCAGTTCTCAGGGGCATGGCTACACCTTC. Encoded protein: CASSSQGHGYTF.

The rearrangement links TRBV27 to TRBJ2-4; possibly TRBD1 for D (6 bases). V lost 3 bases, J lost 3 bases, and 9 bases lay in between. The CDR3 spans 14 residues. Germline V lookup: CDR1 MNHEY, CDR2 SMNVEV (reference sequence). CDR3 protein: CASSLTGHKNIQYF. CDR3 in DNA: TGTGCCAGCAGTTTGACAGGCCACAAAAACATTCAGTACTTC.

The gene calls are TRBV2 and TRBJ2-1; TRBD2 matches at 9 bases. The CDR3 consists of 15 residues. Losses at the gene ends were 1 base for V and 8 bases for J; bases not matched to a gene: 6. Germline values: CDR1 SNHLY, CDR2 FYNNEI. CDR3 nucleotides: TGTGCCAGCAGTGAAGGAGCGGGGGGCATGTATGAGCAGTTCTTC. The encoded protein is CASSEGAGGMYEQFF.

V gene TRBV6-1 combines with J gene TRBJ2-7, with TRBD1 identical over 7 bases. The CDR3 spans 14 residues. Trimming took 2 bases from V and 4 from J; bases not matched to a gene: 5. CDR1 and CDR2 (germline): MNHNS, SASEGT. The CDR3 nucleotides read TGTGCCAGCAGTGAAATCGAGGGGGCGTACGAGCAGTACTTC. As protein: CASSEIEGAYEQYF.

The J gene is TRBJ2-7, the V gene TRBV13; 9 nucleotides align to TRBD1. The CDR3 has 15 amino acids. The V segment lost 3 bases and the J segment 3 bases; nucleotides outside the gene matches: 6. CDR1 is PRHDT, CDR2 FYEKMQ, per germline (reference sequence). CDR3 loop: CASSLGQGMVYEQYF. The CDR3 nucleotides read TGTGCCAGCAGCTTGGGACAGGGTATGGTCTACGAGCAGTACTTC.

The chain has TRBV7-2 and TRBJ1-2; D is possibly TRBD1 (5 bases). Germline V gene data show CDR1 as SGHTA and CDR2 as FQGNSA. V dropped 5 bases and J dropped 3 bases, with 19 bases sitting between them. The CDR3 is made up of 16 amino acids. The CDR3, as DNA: TGTGCCAGCAGCCTCGGCGGGGGGTCCGGGGACTATGGCTACACCTTC. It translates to CASSLGGGSGDYGYTF.

CDR3 residues: CAISATSTQETQYF. In DNA form, the CDR3 reads TGTGCCATCAGTGCCACTAGTACCCAAGAGACCCAGTACTTC. J is TRBJ2-5 and V is TRBV10-3, with D tentatively TRBD2 (5 bases). V was clipped by 4 bases and J by 1 base, with 10 bases between them. Germline lookup yields CDR1 ENHRY and CDR2 SYGVKD. This CDR3 contains 14 residues.

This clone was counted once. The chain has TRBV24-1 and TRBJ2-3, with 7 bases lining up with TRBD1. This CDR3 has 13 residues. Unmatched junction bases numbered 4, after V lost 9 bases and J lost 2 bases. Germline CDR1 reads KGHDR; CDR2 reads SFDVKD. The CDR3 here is CATRDSSTDTQYF. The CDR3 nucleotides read TGTGCCACCCGGGACAGTTCCACAGATACGCAGTATTTT.

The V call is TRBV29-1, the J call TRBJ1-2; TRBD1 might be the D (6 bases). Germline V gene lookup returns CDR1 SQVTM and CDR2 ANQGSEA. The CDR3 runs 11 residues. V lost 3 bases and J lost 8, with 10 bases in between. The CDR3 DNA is TGCAGCGTTGAGGCAGGGGAGGGCTACACCTTC. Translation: CSVEAGEGYTF.

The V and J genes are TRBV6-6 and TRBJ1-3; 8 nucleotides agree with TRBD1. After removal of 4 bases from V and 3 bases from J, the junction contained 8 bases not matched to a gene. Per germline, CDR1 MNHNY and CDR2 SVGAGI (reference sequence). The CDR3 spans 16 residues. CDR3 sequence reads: CASSSLTGGGGNTIYF. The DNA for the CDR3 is TGTGCCAGCAGTTCGCTAACAGGGGGTGGTGGAAACACCATATATTTT.

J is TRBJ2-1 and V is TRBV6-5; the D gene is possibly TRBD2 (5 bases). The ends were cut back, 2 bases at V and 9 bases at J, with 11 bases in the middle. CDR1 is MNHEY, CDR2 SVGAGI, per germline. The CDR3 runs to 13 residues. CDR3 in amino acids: CASSYMGAGEQFF. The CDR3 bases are TGTGCCAGCAGTTACATGGGAGCAGGTGAGCAGTTCTTC.

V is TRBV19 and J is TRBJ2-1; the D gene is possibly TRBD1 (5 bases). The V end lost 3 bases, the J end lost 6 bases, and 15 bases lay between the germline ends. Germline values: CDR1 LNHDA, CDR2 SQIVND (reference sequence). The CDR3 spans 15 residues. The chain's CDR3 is CASSIQRQNTNEQFF. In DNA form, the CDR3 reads TGTGCCAGTAGTATTCAACGACAGAACACCAATGAGCAGTTCTTC.

CDR3: CASSQEELRVSSYNEQFF. CDR3 in DNA: TGCGCCAGCAGCCAAGAAGAACTCCGGGTCAGCTCCTACAATGAGCAGTTCTTC. The gene calls are TRBV4-3 and TRBJ2-1; no reliable D call. With 0 bases removed from V and 0 bases from J, the gap between germline ends came to 15 bases. This CDR3 contains 18 residues. The germline gives CDR1 LGHNA, CDR2 YSLEER.

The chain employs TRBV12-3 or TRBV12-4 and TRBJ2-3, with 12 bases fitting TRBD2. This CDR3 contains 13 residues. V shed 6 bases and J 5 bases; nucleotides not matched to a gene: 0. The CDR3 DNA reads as TGTGCCAGCAGGACTAGCGGGAGAGATACGCAGTATTTT. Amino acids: CASRTSGRDTQYF.

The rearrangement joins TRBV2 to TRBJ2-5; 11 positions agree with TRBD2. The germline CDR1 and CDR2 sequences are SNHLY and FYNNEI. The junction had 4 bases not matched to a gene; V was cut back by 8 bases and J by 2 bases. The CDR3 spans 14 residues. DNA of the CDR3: TGTGCCAGCCTAGCGGGAGGTGGGCAAGAGACCCAGTACTTC. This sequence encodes CASLAGGGQETQYF.

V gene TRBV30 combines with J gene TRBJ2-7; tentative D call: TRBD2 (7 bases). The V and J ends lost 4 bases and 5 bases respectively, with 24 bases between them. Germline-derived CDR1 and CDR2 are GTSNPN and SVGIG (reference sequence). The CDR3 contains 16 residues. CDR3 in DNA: TGTGCCTGGACCCTTCCGGGCGGGGGCCATAGTGACGAGCAGTACTTC. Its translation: CAWTLPGGGHSDEQYF. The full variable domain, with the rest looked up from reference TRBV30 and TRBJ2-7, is SQTIHQWPATLVQPVGSPLSLECTVEGTSNPNLYWYRQAAGRGLQLLFYSVGIGQISSEVPQNLSASRPQDRQFILSSKKLLLSDSGFYLCAWTLPGGGHSDEQYFGPGTRLTVT.

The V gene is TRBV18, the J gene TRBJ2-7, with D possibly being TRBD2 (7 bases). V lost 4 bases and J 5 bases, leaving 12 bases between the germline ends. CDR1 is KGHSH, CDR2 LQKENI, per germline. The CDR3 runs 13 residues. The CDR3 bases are TGTGCCAGCTCACGAGGGGGGGGCAACGAGCAGTACTTC. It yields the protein CASSRGGGNEQYF.

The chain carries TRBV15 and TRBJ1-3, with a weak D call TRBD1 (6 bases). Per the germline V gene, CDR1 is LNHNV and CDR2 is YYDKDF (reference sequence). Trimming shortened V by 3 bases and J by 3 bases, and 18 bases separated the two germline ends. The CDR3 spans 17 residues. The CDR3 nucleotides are TGTGCCACCAGCAGTTTCACTTCAGGGGCTAGTGGAAACACCATATATTTT. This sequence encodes CATSSFTSGASGNTIYF.

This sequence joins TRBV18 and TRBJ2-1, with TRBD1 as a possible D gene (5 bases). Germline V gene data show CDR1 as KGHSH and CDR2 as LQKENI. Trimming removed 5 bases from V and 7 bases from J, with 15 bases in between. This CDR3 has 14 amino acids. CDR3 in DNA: TGTGCCAGCTCATCCCAACACGACAGTAATGAGCAGTTCTTC. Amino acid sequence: CASSSQHDSNEQFF.

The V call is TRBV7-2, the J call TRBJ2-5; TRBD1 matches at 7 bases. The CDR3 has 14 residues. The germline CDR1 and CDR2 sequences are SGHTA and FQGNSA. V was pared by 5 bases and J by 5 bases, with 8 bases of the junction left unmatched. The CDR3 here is CASSQKGQAETQYF. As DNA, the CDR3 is TGTGCCAGCAGCCAAAAAGGACAGGCGGAGACCCAGTACTTC.

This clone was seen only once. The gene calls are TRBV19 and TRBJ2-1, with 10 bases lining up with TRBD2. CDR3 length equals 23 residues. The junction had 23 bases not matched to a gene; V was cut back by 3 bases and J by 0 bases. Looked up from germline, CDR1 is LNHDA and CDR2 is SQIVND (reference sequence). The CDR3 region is CASSMTNYKREGPGPSSYNEQFF. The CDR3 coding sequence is TGTGCCAGTAGTATGACAAACTATAAGCGGGAGGGCCCTGGTCCCAGCTCCTACAATGAGCAGTTCTTC.

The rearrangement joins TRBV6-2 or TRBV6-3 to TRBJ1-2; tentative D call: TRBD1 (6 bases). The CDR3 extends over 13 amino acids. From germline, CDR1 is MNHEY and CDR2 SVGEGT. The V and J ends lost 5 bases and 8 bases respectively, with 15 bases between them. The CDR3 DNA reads TGTGCCAGCAGTCCAAACAGGGAGAGAGGCTACACCTTC. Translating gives CASSPNRERGYTF.

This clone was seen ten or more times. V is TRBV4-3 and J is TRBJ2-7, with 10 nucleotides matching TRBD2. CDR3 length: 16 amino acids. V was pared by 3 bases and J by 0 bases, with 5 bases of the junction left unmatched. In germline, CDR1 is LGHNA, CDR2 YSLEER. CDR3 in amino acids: CASSQEPSGGSYEQYF. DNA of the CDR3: TGCGCCAGCAGCCAGGAACCTAGCGGGGGCTCCTACGAGCAGTACTTC.